The 16 T cell receptor beta chains below were found in one sample sequenced in a study of graft-versus-host responses after intestinal transplantation. This table comes from immunoSEQ multiplex PCR, and its TCRdb copy is limited to in-frame clones, with some not included. Altogether around 90,000 clones are present, roughly 93% being singletons, with the ten largest covering around 0.19%. These receptors' targets are unknown. The sample in question was unstimulated CD4+ T cells sorted from spleen or lymph node cells, obtained before transplant. The source is a human donor who was the organ donor for an intestinal transplant.

The rearrangement joins TRBV5-4 to TRBJ1-1; 7 nucleotides align to TRBD1. Germline V gives CDR1 SGHNT, CDR2 YYREEE (reference sequence). CDR3 size: 16 residues. After removal of 4 bases from V and 1 base from J, the junction contained 10 bases not matched to a gene. In DNA form, the CDR3 reads TGTGCCAGCAGCACCAAAAAGGGGGCGGCGAACACTGAAGCTTTCTTT. Translated, it gives CASSTKKGAANTEAFF.

The chain has TRBV19 and TRBJ1-5; tentative D call: TRBD1 (5 bases). From germline, CDR1 is LNHDA and CDR2 SQIVND (reference sequence). The length of the CDR3 is 13 residues. Between the trimmed V and J ends, which lost 3 bases and 3 bases, there was a span of 6 bases. The CDR3 region is CASSMTVNQPQHF. The CDR3 DNA is TGTGCCAGTAGTATGACAGTCAATCAGCCCCAGCATTTT.

The CDR3 spells CASSIGWAGGYGYTF. DNA of the CDR3: TGTGCCAGTAGTATAGGCTGGGCAGGGGGCTATGGCTACACCTTC. This sequence joins TRBV19 and TRBJ1-2; 7 nucleotides line up with TRBD1. V lost 1 base, J lost 4 bases, and 6 bases stayed unmatched. Germline V gene sequence: CDR1 LNHDA, CDR2 SQIVND (reference sequence). CDR3 size: 15 residues. The whole variable domain, filled in from reference TRBV19 and TRBJ1-2, reads DGGITQSPKYLFRKEGQNVTLSCEQNLNHDAMYWYRQDPGQGLRLIYYSQIVNDFQKGDIAEGYSVSREKKESFPLTVTSAQKNPTAFYLCASSIGWAGGYGYTFGSGTRLTVV.

The chain recombines TRBV27 with TRBJ1-1; D is undetermined. This CDR3 has 14 amino acids. The V and J ends lost 7 bases and 3 bases respectively, with 15 bases between them. Per the germline V gene, CDR1 is MNHEY and CDR2 is SMNVEV (reference sequence). DNA of the CDR3: TGTGCCAGCACCCCCTTGGATGGGTACACTGAAGCTTTCTTT. Protein product: CASTPLDGYTEAFF.

This clone appeared once. J is TRBJ2-1 and V is TRBV19, with TRBD1 identical over 9 bases. J gave up 0 bases and V 2 bases, and 5 bases lay outside the gene matches. The CDR3 loop spans 17 amino acids. Germline assignment: CDR1 LNHDA and CDR2 SQIVND (reference sequence). The CDR3 sequence is CASSISHRGLSYNEQFF. Written as DNA, the CDR3 is TGTGCCAGTAGTATAAGTCACAGGGGGCTCTCCTACAATGAGCAGTTCTTC.

The rearrangement joins TRBV2 to TRBJ1-5; possible D gene TRBD1, 5 bases. CDR3 length equals 15 residues. Deletions cut 4 bases from V and 5 bases from J, with 15 bases between. The germline V gene has CDR1 SNHLY and CDR2 FYNNEI. In nucleotides, the CDR3 is TGTGCCAGCAGTGGGCCCAGGGTAGAGGATCAGCCCCAGCATTTT. Translated: CASSGPRVEDQPQHF.

The CDR3 nucleotides are TGTGCCAGCAGACATGACAGGGATACCGGGGAGCTGTTTTTT. It yields the protein CASRHDRDTGELFF. The chain links TRBV27 to TRBJ2-2; 7 bases agree with TRBD1. Trimming took 6 bases from V and 5 from J; bases not matched to a gene: 6. The CDR3 is made up of 14 amino acids. Germline assignment: CDR1 MNHEY and CDR2 SMNVEV (reference sequence).

The rearrangement joins TRBV30 to TRBJ1-1; D may be TRBD1 (5 bases). The V and J ends lost 0 bases and 8 bases respectively, with 13 bases between them. Per germline, CDR1 GTSNPN and CDR2 SVGIG (reference sequence). CDR3 length: 13 residues. CDR3 sequence: CAWSVERQGEAFF. DNA of the CDR3: TGTGCCTGGAGTGTCGAGAGGCAGGGAGAAGCTTTCTTT.

The rearrangement uses TRBV6-1 and TRBJ2-1; tentatively, D is TRBD1 (8 bases). The CDR3 sequence is 14 residues long. Germline V lookup: CDR1 MNHNS, CDR2 SASEGT. V was cut by 5 bases and J by 8 bases, with 16 bases left in between. The DNA of the CDR3 is TGTGCCAGCAGTCCCGGACAGGGAGGGTATGAGCAGTTCTTC. As protein: CASSPGQGGYEQFF.

This rearrangement joins TRBV2 to TRBJ1-2, with D tentatively TRBD1 (6 bases). The germline V and J ends were trimmed by 5 bases and 3 bases, with 19 bases remaining between them. The CDR3 is 16 residues long. CDR1 is SNHLY and CDR2 is FYNNEI in the germline V gene. The CDR3, as DNA: TGTGCCAGCAGTACGTTCCCCGCAGGGGCCCACTATGGCTACACCTTC. Translating gives CASSTFPAGAHYGYTF.

The chain couples TRBV7-3 to TRBJ1-1; D not certain. Germline V gene lookup returns CDR1 SGHTA and CDR2 FQGTGA. This CDR3 has 14 amino acids. The germline V and J ends were trimmed by 0 bases and 9 bases, with 14 bases remaining between them. The CDR3 bases are TGTGCCAGCAGCTTAACGGCGCAGGAAGGAAAAGCTTTCTTT. Translating gives CASSLTAQEGKAFF.

The rearrangement joins TRBV18 to TRBJ1-3; D not certain. The CDR3 sequence is 15 residues long. V shed 2 bases and J shed 0 bases, with 8 bases lying between them. Germline V gives CDR1 KGHSH, CDR2 LQKENI. The CDR3 nucleotides read TGTGCCAGCTCACCAACGACTAGCTCTGGAAACACCATATATTTT. It is translated as CASSPTTSSGNTIYF.

J is TRBJ1-5 and V is TRBV7-9; 7 bases fit TRBD1. The CDR3 covers 16 residues. The V and J ends lost 1 base and 0 bases, in that order; junction bases with no gene match: 3. Germline-derived CDR1 and CDR2 are SEHNR and FQNEAQ (reference sequence). CDR3 bases: TGTGCCAGCAGCTTAGGAACAGGGGATAGCAATCAGCCCCAGCATTTT. Translated, it gives CASSLGTGDSNQPQHF.

This chain uses TRBV19 with TRBJ1-6; D not certain. From germline, CDR1 is LNHDA and CDR2 SQIVND (reference sequence). This CDR3 has 19 amino acids. The ends were cut back, 5 bases at V and 0 bases at J, with 20 bases in the middle. As DNA, the CDR3 is TGTGCCAGTAGTCCAGACCCCCGGACGGGGAGCTCCTATAATTCACCCCTCCACTTT. Its translation: CASSPDPRTGSSYNSPLHF. Filled out from reference TRBV19 and TRBJ1-6, the complete variable domain reads DGGITQSPKYLFRKEGQNVTLSCEQNLNHDAMYWYRQDPGQGLRLIYYSQIVNDFQKGDIAEGYSVSREKKESFPLTVTSAQKNPTAFYLCASSPDPRTGSSYNSPLHFGNGTRLTVT.

The chain has TRBV28 and TRBJ2-5; TRBD1 matches at 11 bases. CDR3 size: 16 residues. The germline V gene has CDR1 MDHEN and CDR2 SYDVKM. Unmatched junction bases numbered 9, after V lost 5 bases and J lost 4 bases. CDR3 loop: CASSAFRTGGRETQYF. Written as DNA, the CDR3 is TGTGCCAGCAGTGCCTTTAGGACAGGGGGCCGAGAGACCCAGTACTTC.

The chain recombines TRBV5-4 with TRBJ1-4; the match to TRBD1 covers 8 bases. The germline CDR1 and CDR2 sequences are SGHNT and YYREEE (reference sequence). CDR3 length equals 14 residues. V shed 1 base and J 4 bases; nucleotides not matched to a gene: 0. Written as DNA, the CDR3 is TGTGCCAGCAGCTTGACAGGGGGTAATGAAAAACTGTTTTTT. Its protein is CASSLTGGNEKLFF.